Listed below are T cell receptor beta chains from one sample, sequenced in a study of vaccination and CD4 T cells after COVID-19. No antigen is known for these receptors. In TCRdb, the PCR reads were re-called with MiXCR into one record per CDR3 protein. The table includes about 11,000 distinct CDR3 sequences, 40% to 50% detected once. The sequencing sample was made of CD4+ T cells from blood, cultured in vitro. The receptors originated from a human donor who had recovered from COVID-19. Each CDR3 is given with its conserved first and last residue. D genes are given only for firm matches. The size entry is marked missing in some rows and otherwise reads once, few, many or a size class.

- | - | TRBJ2-7 | TRBV5-4 | CASSLKSQGEVEQYF | TGTGCCAGCAGCTTGAAATCCCAGGGCGAGGTCGAGCAGTACTTC
TRBD1 | - | TRBJ1-1 | TRBV6-5 | CASSYSQGRGTEAFF | TGTGCCAGCAGTTACTCACAGGGGCGGGGCACTGAAGCTTTCTTT
TRBD2 | - | TRBJ2-1 | TRBV20-1 | CSTGLAGPYNEQFF | TGCAGTACTGGACTAGCGGGCCCCTACAATGAGCAGTTCTTC
- | few | TRBJ2-3 | TRBV7-9 | CASSLGTVNTDTQYF | TGTGCCAGCAGCCTCGGGACGGTTAACACAGATACGCAGTATTTT
- | - | TRBJ1-5 | TRBV12-3/TRBV12-4 | CASSLERGNQPQHF | TGTGCCAGCAGTTTAGAGCGGGGCAATCAGCCCCAGCATTTT
TRBD2 | - | TRBJ2-7 | TRBV29-1 | CSARREPGGTYEQYF | TGCAGCGCCCGTCGTGAACCGGGGGGGACCTACGAGCAGTACTTC
- | - | TRBJ1-5 | TRBV5-6 | CASSLASGVNQPQHF | TGTGCCAGCAGCTTGGCCTCAGGTGTAAATCAGCCCCAGCATTTT
TRBD1 | few | TRBJ1-3 | TRBV30 | CAWSRTGISGNTIYF | TGTGCCTGGAGTCGGACAGGAATCTCTGGAAACACCATATATTTT
- | - | TRBJ2-1 | TRBV11-2 | CASSLEGLKFF | TGTGCCAGCAGCTTAGAAGGGCTGAAGTTCTTC
TRBD1 | few | TRBJ2-1 | TRBV5-4 | CASGGQGGYNEQFF | TGTGCCAGCGGGGGACAGGGGGGGTACAATGAGCAGTTCTTC
- | - | TRBJ2-5 | TRBV7-9 | CASSLRAGRQETQYF | TGTGCCAGCAGCTTAAGGGCTGGCAGGCAAGAGACCCAGTACTTC
- | - | TRBJ2-7 | TRBV7-7 | CASSLSLFQAPQYF | TGTGCTAGCAGCTTAAGTCTATTTCAGGCGCCGCAGTACTTC
TRBD1 | - | TRBJ1-1 | TRBV20-1 | CSARDRRGDTEAFF | TGCAGTGCTAGAGATCGCAGGGGGGATACTGAAGCTTTCTTT